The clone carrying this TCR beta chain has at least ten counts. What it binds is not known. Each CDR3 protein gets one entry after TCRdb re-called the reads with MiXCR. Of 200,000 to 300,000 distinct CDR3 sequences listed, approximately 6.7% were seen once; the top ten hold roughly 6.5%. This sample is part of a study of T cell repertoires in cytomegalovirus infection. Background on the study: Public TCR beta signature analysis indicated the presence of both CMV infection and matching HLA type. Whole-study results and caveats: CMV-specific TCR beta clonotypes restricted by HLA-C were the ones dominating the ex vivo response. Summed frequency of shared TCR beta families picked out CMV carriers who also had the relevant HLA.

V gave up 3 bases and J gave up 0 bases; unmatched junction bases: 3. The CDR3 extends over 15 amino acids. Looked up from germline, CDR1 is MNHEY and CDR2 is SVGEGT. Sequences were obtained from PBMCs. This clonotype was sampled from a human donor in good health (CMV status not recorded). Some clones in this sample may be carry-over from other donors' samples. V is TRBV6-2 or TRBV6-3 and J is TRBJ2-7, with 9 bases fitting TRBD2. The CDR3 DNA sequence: TGTGCCAGCAGTTATGGCGGGGGGGCCTCCTACGAGCAGTACTTC. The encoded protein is CASSYGGGASYEQYF.